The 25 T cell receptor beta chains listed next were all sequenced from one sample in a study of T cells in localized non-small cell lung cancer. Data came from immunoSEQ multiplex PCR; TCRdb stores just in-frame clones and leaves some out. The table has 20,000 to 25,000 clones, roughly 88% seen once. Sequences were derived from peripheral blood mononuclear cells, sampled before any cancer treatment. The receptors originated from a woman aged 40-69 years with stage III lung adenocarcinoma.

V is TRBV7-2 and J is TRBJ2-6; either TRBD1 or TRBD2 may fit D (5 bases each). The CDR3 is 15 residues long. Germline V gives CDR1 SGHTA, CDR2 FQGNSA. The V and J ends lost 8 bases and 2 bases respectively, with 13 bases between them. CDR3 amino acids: CASLTRDPGANVLTF. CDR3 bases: TGTGCCAGCCTAACCCGGGACCCTGGGGCCAACGTCCTGACTTTC.

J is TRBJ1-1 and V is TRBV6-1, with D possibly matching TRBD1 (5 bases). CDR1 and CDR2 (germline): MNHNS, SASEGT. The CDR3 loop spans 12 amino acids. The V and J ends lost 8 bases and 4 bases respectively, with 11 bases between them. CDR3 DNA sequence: TGTGCCAGCGGGGCGGGGGTCACTGAAGCTTTCTTT. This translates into CASGAGVTEAFF.

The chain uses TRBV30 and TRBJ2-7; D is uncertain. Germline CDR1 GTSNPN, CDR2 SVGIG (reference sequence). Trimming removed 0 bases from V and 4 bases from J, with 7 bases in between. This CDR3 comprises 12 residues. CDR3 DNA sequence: TGTGCCTGGAGTGTAGACGATTACGAGCAGTACTTC. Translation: CAWSVDDYEQYF.

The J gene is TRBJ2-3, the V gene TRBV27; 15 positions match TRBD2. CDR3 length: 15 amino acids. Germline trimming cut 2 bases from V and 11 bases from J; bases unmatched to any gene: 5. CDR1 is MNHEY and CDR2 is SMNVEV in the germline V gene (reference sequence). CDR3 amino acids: CASSLEGLAGGRQYF. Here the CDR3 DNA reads TGTGCCAGCAGTTTAGAGGGACTAGCGGGAGGAAGGCAGTATTTT.

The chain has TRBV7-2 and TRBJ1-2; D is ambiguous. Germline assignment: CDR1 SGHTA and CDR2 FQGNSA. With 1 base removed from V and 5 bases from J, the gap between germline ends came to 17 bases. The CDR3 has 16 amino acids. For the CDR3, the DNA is TGTGCCAGCAGCTTAGTGGCCAGCCCGGGGAGGTATGGCTACACCTTC. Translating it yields CASSLVASPGRYGYTF.

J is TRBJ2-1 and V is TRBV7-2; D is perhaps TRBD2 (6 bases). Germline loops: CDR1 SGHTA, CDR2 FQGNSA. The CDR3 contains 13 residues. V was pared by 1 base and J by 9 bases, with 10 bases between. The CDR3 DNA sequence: TGTGCCAGCAGCTTAGGGCGCGGGACTGAGCAGTTCTTC. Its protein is CASSLGRGTEQFF.

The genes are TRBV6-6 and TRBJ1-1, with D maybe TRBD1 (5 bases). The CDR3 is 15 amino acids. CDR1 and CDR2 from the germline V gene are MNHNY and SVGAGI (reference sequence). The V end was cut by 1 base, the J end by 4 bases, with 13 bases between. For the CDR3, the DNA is TGTGCCAGCAGTTACTTAAGACAGAGCCCCACTGAAGCTTTCTTT. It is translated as CASSYLRQSPTEAFF.

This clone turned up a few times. The CDR3 is CASRAPGTHFTDTQYF. The CDR3 DNA follows: TGTGCCAGCAGGGCACCGGGGACACACTTCACAGATACGCAGTATTTT. This chain links TRBV6-6 with TRBJ2-3; a possible D gene is TRBD1 (6 bases). Germline-derived CDR1 and CDR2 are MNHNY and SVGAGI (reference sequence). V was clipped by 6 bases and J by 2 bases, with 18 bases between them. The CDR3 totals 16 residues.

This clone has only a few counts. As DNA, the CDR3 is TGTGCCAGCAGCTTACCCTCCTCGCCCCAGCATTTT. Its translation is CASSLPSSPQHF. The rearrangement uses TRBV7-2 and TRBJ1-5; no firm D call. V gave up 2 bases and J gave up 9 bases, with 8 bases separating them. Per the germline V gene, CDR1 is SGHTA and CDR2 is FQGNSA. CDR3 length: 12 amino acids.

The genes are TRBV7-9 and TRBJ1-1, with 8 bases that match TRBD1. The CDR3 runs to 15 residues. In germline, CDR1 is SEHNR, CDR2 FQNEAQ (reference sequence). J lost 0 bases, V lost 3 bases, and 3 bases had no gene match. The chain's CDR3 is CASSFRGQLNTEAFF. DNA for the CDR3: TGTGCCAGCAGCTTCAGGGGGCAATTGAACACTGAAGCTTTCTTT.

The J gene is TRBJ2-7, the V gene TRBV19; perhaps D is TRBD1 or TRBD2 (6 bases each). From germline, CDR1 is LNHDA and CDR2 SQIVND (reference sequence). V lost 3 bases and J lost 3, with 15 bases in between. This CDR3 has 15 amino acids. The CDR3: CASSISGGRVYEQYF. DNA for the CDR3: TGTGCCAGTAGTATCTCTGGGGGGCGGGTCTACGAGCAGTACTTC.

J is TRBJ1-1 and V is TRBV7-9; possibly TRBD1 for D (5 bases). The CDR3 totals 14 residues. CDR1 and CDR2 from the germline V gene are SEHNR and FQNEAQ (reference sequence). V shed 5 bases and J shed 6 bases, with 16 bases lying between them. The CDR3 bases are TGTGCCAGCAGCACCGAGGGGAAGAGCGCTGAAGCTTTCTTT. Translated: CASSTEGKSAEAFF.

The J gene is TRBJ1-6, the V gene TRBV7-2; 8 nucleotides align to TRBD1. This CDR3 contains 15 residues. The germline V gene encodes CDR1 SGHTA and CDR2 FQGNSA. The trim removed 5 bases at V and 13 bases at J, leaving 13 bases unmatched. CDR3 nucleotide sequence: TGTGCCAGCAGCAAAGGGACAGGCCTTGGGGGTCCCCTCCACTTT. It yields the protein CASSKGTGLGGPLHF.

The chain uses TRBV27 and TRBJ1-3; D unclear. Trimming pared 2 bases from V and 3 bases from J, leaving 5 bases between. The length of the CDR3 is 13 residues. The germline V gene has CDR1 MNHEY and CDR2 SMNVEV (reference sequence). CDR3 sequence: CASSLRDGNTIYF. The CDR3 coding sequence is TGTGCCAGCAGTTTACGAGATGGAAACACCATATATTTT.

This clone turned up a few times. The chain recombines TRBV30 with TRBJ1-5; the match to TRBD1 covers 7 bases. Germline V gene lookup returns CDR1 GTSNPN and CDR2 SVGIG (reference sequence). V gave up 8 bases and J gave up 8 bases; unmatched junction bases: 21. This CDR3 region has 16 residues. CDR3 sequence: CAQGRRGQKPGEPQHF. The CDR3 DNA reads TGTGCCCAGGGGCGGAGGGGACAGAAGCCAGGGGAGCCCCAGCATTTT.

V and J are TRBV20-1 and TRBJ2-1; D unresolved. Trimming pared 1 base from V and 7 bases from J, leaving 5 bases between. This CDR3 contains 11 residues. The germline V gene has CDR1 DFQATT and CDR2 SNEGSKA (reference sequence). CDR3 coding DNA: TGCAGTGCTAGAGTCGTAAATGAGCAGTTCTTC. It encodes CSARVVNEQFF.

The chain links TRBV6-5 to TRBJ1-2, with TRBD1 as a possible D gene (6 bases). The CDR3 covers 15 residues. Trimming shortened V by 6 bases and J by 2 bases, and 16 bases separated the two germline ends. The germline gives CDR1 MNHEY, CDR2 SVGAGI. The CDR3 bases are TGTGCCAGCAGCTCGTTGGGGGCGCGGAACTATGGCTACACCTTC. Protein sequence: CASSSLGARNYGYTF.

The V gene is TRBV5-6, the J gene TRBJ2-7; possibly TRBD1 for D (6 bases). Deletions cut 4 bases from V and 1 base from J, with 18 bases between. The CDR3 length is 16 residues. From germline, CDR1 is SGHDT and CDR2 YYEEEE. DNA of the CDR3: TGTGCCAGCAGCGGCTCCGGGACACGGTTATCCTACGAGCAGTACTTC. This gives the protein CASSGSGTRLSYEQYF.

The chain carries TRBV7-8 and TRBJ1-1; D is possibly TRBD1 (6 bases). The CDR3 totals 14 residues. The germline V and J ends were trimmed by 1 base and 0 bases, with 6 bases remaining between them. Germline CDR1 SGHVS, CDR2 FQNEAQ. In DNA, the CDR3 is TGTGCCAGCAGCTTAGGGACAGTGAACACTGAAGCTTTCTTT. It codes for CASSLGTVNTEAFF.

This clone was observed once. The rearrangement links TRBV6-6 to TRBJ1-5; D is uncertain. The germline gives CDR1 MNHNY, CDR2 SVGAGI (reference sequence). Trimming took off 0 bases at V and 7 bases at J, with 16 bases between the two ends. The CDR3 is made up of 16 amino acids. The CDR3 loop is CASSYSNGPPSQPQHF. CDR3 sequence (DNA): TGTGCCAGCAGTTACTCGAACGGACCTCCAAGCCAGCCCCAGCATTTT.

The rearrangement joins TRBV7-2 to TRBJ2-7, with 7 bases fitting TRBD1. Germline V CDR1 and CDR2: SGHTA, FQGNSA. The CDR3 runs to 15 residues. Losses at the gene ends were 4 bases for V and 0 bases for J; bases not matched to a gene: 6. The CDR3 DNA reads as TGTGCCAGCAGCTACGACAGGGACCTCTCCTACGAGCAGTACTTC. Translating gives CASSYDRDLSYEQYF. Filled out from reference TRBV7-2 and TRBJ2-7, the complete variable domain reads GAGVSQSPSNKVTEKGKDVELRCDPISGHTALYWYRQSLGQGLEFLIYFQGNSAPDKSGLPSDRFSAERTGGSVSTLTIQRTQQEDSAVYLCASSYDRDLSYEQYFGPGTRLTVT.

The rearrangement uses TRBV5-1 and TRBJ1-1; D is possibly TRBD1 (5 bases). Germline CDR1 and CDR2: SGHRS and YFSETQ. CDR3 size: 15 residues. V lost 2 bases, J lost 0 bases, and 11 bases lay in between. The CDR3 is CASSFSPGLNTEAFF. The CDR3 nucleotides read TGCGCCAGCAGCTTTAGTCCGGGGCTGAACACTGAAGCTTTCTTT.

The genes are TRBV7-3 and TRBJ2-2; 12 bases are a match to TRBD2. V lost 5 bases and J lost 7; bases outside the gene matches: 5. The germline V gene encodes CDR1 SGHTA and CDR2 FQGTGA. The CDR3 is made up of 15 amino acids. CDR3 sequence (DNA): TGTGCCAGCAGCCCCAGACTAGCGGGAGTCGGGGAGCTGTTTTTT. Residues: CASSPRLAGVGELFF.

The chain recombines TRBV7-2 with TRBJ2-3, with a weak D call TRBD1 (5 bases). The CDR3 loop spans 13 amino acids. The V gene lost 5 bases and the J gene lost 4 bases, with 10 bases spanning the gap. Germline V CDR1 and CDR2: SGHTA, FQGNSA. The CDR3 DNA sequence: TGTGCCAGCAGCGGCAGGGTAGCAGATACGCAGTATTTT. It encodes CASSGRVADTQYF.

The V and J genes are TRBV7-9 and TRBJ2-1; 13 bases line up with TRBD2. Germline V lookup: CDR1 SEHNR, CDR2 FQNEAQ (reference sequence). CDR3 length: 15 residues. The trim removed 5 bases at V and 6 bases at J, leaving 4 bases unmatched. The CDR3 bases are TGTGCCAGCAGCATTACTAGCGGGAGGGCCAATGAGCAGTTCTTC. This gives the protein CASSITSGRANEQFF.